In this sample, the clone carrying this TCR beta chain turned up once. Its antigen is still unknown. The entry originates in a study of T cells in Graves' hyperthyroidism and ophthalmopathy. Study details: Sampling of peripheral blood happened at initial diagnosis, prior to any treatment. Overall study results and limits: Stable hyperthyroidism and ophthalmopathy were separated using 13 V-J signatures. The model's output predicted ophthalmopathy at a median of roughly 6 months prior to onset.

RNA transcripts served as the template for amplifying TCR beta CDR3 regions. With the HTBI primer set, the TCR CDR3 went through a first round of RT-PCR. MiXCR, run by TCRdb on the multiplex PCR reads, gives a single entry per CDR3 protein. The profile shows roughly 550,000 distinct CDR3 sequences, about 16% of them singletons. The PBMCs were sourced from fresh peripheral blood (about 9.7 ml). Germline V gives CDR1 MNHEY, CDR2 SVGEGT. The CDR3 runs to 18 residues. The germline V and J ends were trimmed by 7 bases and 1 base, with 24 bases remaining between them. Sequenced input: blood. The chain joins TRBV6-2 or TRBV6-3 to TRBJ2-3; the D gene is possibly TRBD2 (6 bases). This receptor was identified in a woman aged 25 to 45 with Graves' ophthalmopathy. CDR3 sequence (DNA): TGTGCCAGCACCCTACTTCCCCACGGGAGTCGGGGCACAGATACGCAGTATTTT. Its protein is CASTLLPHGSRGTDTQYF.